This T cell receptor (beta chain) is drawn from a study of shared clonotypes between healthy human individuals. CD45RO-negative, CCR7-selected cells formed the naive CD8 fraction, which excluded terminally differentiated effector memory CD45RA+ cells. Whole-study results and caveats: Clonotype sharing levels among donors were expected to vary with sequencing depth. The study found about 5% of naive CD4 clonotypes shared across several donors.

To note about this clone: Its antigen remains unknown.

Sequencing was performed with immunoSEQ multiplex PCR; in TCRdb, only in-frame clones are kept and a portion is missing. The data show hundreds of thousands of clones, 85% to 95% seen once. Material: naive CD8+ T cells sorted from blood. This TCR came from a woman aged 30 to 39 in good health.

The CDR3 here is CASSLTGRRADPTDTQYF. The CDR3 nucleotides read TGTGCCAGCAGTTTAACAGGGAGGCGAGCGGATCCCACAGATACGCAGTATTTT. The chain employs TRBV28 and TRBJ2-3; D may correspond to TRBD1 or TRBD2 (6 bases each). Between the trimmed V and J ends, which lost 2 bases and 2 bases, there was a span of 20 bases. This CDR3 has 18 residues. Germline loops: CDR1 MDHEN, CDR2 SYDVKM.